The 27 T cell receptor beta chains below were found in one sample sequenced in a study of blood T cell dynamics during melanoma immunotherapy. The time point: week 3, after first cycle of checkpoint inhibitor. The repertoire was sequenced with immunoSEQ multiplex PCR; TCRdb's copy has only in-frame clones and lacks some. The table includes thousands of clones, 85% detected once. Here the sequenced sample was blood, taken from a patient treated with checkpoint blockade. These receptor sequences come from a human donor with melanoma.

CDR3 sequence (DNA): TGTGCCAGCACTCAGGGGAGGATGAACACTGAAGCTTTCTTT. Its translation is CASTQGRMNTEAFF. This chain joins TRBV6-1 and TRBJ1-1, with a tentative D call TRBD1 (6 bases). Germline CDR1 and CDR2: MNHNS and SASEGT. This CDR3 is 14 amino acids long. Trimming cost V 7 bases and J 0 bases, with 12 bases left between them.

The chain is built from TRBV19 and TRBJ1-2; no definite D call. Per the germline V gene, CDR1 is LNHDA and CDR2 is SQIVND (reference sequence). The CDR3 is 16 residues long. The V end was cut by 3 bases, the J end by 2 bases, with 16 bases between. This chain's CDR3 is CASSIMGGGENYGYTF. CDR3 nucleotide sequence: TGTGCCAGTAGTATCATGGGAGGCGGTGAGAACTATGGCTACACCTTC.

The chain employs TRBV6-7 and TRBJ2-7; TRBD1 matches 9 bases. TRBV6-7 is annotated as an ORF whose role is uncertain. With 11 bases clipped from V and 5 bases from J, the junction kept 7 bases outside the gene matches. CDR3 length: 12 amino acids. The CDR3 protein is CARRDRVNEQYF. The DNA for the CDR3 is TGTGCCCGCCGGGACAGGGTTAACGAGCAGTACTTC.

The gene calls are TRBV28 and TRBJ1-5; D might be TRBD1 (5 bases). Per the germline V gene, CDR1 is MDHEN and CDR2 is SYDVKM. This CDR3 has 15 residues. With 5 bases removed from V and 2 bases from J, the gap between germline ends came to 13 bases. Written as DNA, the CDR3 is TGTGCCAGCAGTGCGATACAGGTGGGCAATCAGCCCCAGCATTTT. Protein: CASSAIQVGNQPQHF.

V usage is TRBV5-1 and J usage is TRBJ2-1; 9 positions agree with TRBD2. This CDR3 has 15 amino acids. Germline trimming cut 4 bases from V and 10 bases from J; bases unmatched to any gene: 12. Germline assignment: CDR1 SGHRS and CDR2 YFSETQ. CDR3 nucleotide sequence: TGCGCCAGCAGCATCACTCGCGGGGGGGCCGGGGAGCAGTTCTTC. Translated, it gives CASSITRGGAGEQFF.

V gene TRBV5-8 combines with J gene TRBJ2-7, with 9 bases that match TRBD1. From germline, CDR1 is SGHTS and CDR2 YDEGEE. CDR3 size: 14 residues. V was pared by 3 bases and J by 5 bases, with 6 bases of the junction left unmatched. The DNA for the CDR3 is TGTGCCAGCAGCTATGGACAGGGGCGGAACGAGCAGTACTTC. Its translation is CASSYGQGRNEQYF.

The CDR3 DNA reads TGTGCCAGCAGCTTAGATTACAGGGGAAGTGAAAAACTGTTTTTT. Protein: CASSLDYRGSEKLFF. The chain is built from TRBV7-6 and TRBJ1-4, with 7 positions matching TRBD1. Trimming at V came to 1 base and at J to 7 bases, leaving 6 bases not matched to a gene. Looked up from germline, CDR1 is SGHVS and CDR2 is FNYEAQ. The CDR3 is 15 amino acids.

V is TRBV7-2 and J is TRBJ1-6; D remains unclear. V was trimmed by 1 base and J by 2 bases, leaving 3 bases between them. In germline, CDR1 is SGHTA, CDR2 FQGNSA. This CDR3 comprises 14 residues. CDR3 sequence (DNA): TGTGCCAGCAGCTTAGAGGCCTATAATTCACCCCTCCACTTT. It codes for CASSLEAYNSPLHF.

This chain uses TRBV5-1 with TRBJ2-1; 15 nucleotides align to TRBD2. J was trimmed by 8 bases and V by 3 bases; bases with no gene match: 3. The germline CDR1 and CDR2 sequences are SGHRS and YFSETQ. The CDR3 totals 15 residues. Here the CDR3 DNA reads TGCGCCAGCAGCTGGACTAGCGGGGGGGTCTATGAGCAGTTCTTC. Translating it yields CASSWTSGGVYEQFF.

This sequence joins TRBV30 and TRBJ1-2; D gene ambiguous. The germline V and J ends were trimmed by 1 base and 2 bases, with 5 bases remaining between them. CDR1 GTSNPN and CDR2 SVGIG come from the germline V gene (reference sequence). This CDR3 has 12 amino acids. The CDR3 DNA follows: TGTGCCTGGAGTGCTGTAAACTATGGCTACACCTTC. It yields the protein CAWSAVNYGYTF.

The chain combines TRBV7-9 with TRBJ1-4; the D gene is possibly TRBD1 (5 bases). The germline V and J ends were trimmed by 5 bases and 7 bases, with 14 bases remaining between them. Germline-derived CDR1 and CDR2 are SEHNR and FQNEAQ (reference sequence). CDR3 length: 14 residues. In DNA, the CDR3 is TGTGCCAGCAGCAAGGCGGGGCGCTTTGAAAAACTGTTTTTT. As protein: CASSKAGRFEKLFF.

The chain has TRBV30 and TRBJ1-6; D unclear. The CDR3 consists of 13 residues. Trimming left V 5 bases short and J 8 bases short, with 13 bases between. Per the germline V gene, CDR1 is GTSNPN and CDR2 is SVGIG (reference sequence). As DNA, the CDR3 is TGTGCCTGGGGGGTCACAAGGGATTCACCCCTCCACTTT. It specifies CAWGVTRDSPLHF.

This CDR3 is CASSNADRGTEAFF. CDR3 nucleotide sequence: TGTGCCAGCAGCAACGCGGACAGGGGCACTGAAGCTTTCTTT. V gene TRBV6-5 combines with J gene TRBJ1-1, with 9 bases that match TRBD1. Germline CDR1 MNHEY, CDR2 SVGAGI. V gave up 6 bases and J gave up 4 bases; unmatched junction bases: 6. The CDR3 loop spans 14 amino acids.

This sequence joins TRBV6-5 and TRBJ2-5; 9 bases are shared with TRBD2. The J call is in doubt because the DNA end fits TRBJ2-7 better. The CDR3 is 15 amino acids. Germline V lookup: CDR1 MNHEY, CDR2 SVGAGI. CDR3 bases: TGTGCCACACGAAAGACGGGACTAGCAGTCTTCGAGCAGTACTTC. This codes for CATRKTGLAVFEQYF.

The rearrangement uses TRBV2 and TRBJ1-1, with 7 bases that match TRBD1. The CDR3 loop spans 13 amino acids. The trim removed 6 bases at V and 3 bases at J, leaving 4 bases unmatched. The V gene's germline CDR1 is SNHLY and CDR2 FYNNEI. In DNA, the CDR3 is TGTGCCAGCAGCGGGGACAGACACACTGAAGCTTTCTTT. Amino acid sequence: CASSGDRHTEAFF.

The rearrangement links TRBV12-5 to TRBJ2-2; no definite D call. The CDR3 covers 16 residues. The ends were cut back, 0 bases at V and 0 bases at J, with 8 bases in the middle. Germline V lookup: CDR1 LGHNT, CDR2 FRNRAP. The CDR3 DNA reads TGTGCTAGTGGTTTGGTGTTAGGGCCGAACACCGGGGAGCTGTTTTTT. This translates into CASGLVLGPNTGELFF.

Here the CDR3 reads CASSPRLALQETQYF. The DNA for the CDR3 is TGTGCCAGCAGCCCAAGACTAGCGCTCCAAGAGACCCAGTACTTC. V is TRBV4-2 and J is TRBJ2-5, with 8 bases identical to TRBD2. Germline values: CDR1 LGHNA, CDR2 YNFKEQ. Trimming took 4 bases from V and 1 from J; bases not matched to a gene: 5. The CDR3 length is 15 residues.

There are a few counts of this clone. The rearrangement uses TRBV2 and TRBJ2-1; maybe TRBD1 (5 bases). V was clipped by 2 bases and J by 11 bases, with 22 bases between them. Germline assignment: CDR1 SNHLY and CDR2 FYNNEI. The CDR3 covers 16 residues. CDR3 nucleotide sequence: TGTGCCAGCAGTGAATTCGTGACAGATCGGACAAACCAGCAGTTCTTC. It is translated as CASSEFVTDRTNQQFF.

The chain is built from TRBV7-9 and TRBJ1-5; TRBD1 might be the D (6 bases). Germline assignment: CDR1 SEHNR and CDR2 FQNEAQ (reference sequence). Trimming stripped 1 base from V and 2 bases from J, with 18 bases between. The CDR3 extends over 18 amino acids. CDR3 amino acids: CASSLGRLGGGRNQPQHF. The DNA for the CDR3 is TGTGCCAGCAGCTTAGGACGGCTAGGGGGGGGCCGCAATCAGCCCCAGCATTTT. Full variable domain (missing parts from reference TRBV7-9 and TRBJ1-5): DTGVSQNPRHKITKRGQNVTFRCDPISEHNRLYWYRQTLGQGPEFLTYFQNEAQLEKSRLLSDRFSAERPKGSFSTLEIQRTEQGDSAMYLCASSLGRLGGGRNQPQHFGDGTRLSIL.

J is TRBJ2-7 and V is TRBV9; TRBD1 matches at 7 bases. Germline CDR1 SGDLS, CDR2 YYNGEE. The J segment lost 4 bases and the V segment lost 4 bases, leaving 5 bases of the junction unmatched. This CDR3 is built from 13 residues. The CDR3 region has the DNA TGTGCCAGCAGCACGGGACAGAGTTACGAGCAGTACTTC. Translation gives CASSTGQSYEQYF.

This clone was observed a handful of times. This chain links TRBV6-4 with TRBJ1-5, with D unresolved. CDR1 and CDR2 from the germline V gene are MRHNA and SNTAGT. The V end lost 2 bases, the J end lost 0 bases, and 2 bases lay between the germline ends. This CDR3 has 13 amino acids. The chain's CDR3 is CASSDSSNQPQHF. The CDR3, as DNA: TGTGCCAGCAGTGACAGTAGCAATCAGCCCCAGCATTTT.

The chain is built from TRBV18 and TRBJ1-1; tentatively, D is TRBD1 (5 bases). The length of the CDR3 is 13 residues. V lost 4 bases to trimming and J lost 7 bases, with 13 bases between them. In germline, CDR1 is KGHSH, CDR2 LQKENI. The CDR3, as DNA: TGTGCCAGCTCACAGGACATAGACAGTGAAGCTTTCTTT. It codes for CASSQDIDSEAFF.

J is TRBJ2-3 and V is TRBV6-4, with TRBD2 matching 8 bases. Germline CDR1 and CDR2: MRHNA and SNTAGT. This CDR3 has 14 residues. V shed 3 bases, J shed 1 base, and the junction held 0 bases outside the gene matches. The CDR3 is CASSERGGTDTQYF. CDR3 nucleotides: TGTGCCAGCAGTGAGCGGGGGGGCACAGATACGCAGTATTTT.

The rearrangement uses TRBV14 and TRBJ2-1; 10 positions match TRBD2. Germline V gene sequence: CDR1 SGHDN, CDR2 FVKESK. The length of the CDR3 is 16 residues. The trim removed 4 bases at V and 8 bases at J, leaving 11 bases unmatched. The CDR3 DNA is TGTGCCAGCAGCCCGCTGCAGGGGACTAGCGCCTATGAGCAGTTCTTC. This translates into CASSPLQGTSAYEQFF.

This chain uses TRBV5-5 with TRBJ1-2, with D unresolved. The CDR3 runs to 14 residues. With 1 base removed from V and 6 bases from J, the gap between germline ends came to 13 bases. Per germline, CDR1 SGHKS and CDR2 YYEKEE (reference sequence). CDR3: CASSLPTSFDGYTF. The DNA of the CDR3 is TGTGCCAGCAGCTTGCCAACCTCTTTCGATGGCTACACCTTC.

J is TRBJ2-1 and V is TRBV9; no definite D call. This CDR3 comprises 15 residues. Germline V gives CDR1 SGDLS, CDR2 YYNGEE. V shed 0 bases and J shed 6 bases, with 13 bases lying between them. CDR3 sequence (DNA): TGTGCCAGCAGCGTAGAGGCTAGATCAGCCAATGAGCAGTTCTTC. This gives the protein CASSVEARSANEQFF.

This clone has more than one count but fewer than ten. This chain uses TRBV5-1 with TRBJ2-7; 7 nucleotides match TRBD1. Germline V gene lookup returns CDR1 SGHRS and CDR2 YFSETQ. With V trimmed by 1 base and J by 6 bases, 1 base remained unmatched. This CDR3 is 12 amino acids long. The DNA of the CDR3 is TGCGCCAGCAGCTTGACAGGGGTCGAGCAGTACTTC. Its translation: CASSLTGVEQYF.